The 29 T cell receptor beta chains in this list originate from one sample, sequenced in a study of control samples from healthy donors and cancer patients. Data came from immunoSEQ multiplex PCR; TCRdb stores just in-frame clones and leaves some out. The data contain under 150,000 clones, 87% of them singletons. The sample comprised blood. All receptors derive from a man aged 35-49 years in good health.

This clone turned up a few times. The chain combines TRBV4-3 with TRBJ2-3; D may correspond to TRBD1 or TRBD2 (6 bases each). CDR1 LGHNA and CDR2 YSLEER come from the germline V gene. The CDR3 contains 16 residues. Trimming left V 1 base short and J 5 bases short, with 16 bases between. CDR3 DNA sequence: TGCGCCAGCAGCCAAGCAGGGGAAGCGGGTGGAGATACGCAGTATTTT. This gives the protein CASSQAGEAGGDTQYF.

This chain joins TRBV29-1 and TRBJ2-2, with TRBD2 as a possible D gene (5 bases). Germline CDR1 is SQVTM and CDR2 is ANQGSEA. V shed 6 bases and J shed 1 base, with 12 bases lying between them. The CDR3 runs 14 residues. CDR3 in amino acids: CSVERGKNTGELFF. The CDR3 DNA reads TGCAGCGTGGAGAGAGGGAAGAACACCGGGGAGCTGTTTTTT.

V usage is TRBV5-1 and J usage is TRBJ1-4; 8 bases fit TRBD1. J lost 7 bases, V lost 3 bases, and 5 bases had no gene match. The germline V gene encodes CDR1 SGHRS and CDR2 YFSETQ. The CDR3 has 14 amino acids. As DNA, the CDR3 is TGCGCCAGCAGCTCCCAGGGGGCGCGTGAAAAACTGTTTTTT. It translates to CASSSQGAREKLFF.

This clone was seen only once. The chain couples TRBV19 to TRBJ1-5, with D unresolved. The V end lost 4 bases, the J end lost 7 bases, and 14 bases lay between the germline ends. Germline CDR1 reads LNHDA; CDR2 reads SQIVND (reference sequence). The CDR3 is 14 amino acids. The CDR3 DNA reads as TGTGCCAGTAGTAGGACCGTCAGTCGGCAGCCCCAGCATTTT. Protein product: CASSRTVSRQPQHF.

This rearrangement joins TRBV19 to TRBJ1-3; 9 nucleotides agree with TRBD1. The CDR3 is 16 residues long. CDR1 is LNHDA and CDR2 is SQIVND in the germline V gene (reference sequence). The ends lost 2 bases at V and 4 bases at J; junction bases unmatched: 6. The DNA for the CDR3 is TGTGCCAGTAGTATACGGGACAGGGATTACGGAAACACCATATATTTT. Its protein is CASSIRDRDYGNTIYF.

This clone was detected a few times. The chain joins TRBV12-3 or TRBV12-4 to TRBJ2-1; perhaps TRBD2 as D (5 bases). This CDR3 spans 13 amino acids. V was clipped by 7 bases and J by 11 bases, with 18 bases between them. The CDR3 DNA reads as TGTGCCAGCATCGGGGATCCATATTTACAGCAGTTCTTC. It specifies CASIGDPYLQQFF.

The J gene is TRBJ1-2, the V gene TRBV7-2; no definite D call. The CDR3 is 16 residues long. Trimming cost V 4 bases and J 3 bases, with 18 bases left between them. CDR1 is SGHTA and CDR2 is FQGNSA in the germline V gene. The CDR3: CASSSLRVRDHYGYTF. The CDR3 nucleotides read TGTGCCAGCAGCTCCCTCCGGGTAAGAGATCACTATGGCTACACCTTC.

This sequence joins TRBV7-7 and TRBJ2-5; D may be TRBD2 (5 bases). The CDR3 spans 13 residues. V lost 5 bases, J lost 5 bases, and 12 bases lay in between. CDR1 and CDR2 (germline): SSHAT, FNYEAQ (reference sequence). In DNA, the CDR3 is TGTGCCAGCAGCACGGACTGGTCGGAGACCCAGTACTTC. Amino acids: CASSTDWSETQYF.

V usage is TRBV25-1 and J usage is TRBJ1-3; 7 bases are shared with TRBD1. V trimming: 7 bases; J trimming: 4 bases; junction bases outside the gene matches: 13. The CDR3 contains 16 residues. Germline loops: CDR1 MGHDK, CDR2 SYGVNS. The CDR3, as DNA: TGTGCCAGCACCCCTCCAGGGGGGGCGCGAGGAAACACCATATATTTT. Protein product: CASTPPGGARGNTIYF.

The V call is TRBV27, the J call TRBJ2-2; weak D call: TRBD1 (5 bases). The V end lost 2 bases, the J end lost 1 base, and 5 bases lay between the germline ends. The CDR3 has 14 amino acids. The germline gives CDR1 MNHEY, CDR2 SMNVEV (reference sequence). The CDR3 DNA follows: TGTGCCAGCAGTTTAGGACAGAACACCGGGGAGCTGTTTTTT. It is translated as CASSLGQNTGELFF.

The V call is TRBV12-1, the J call TRBJ2-5; the listed D gene, TRBD2, was not tested against the DNA. TRBV12-1 is assigned pseudogene status. The CDR3 covers 18 residues. The CDR3: CASSLRERWRGRQETQYF. Written as DNA, the CDR3 is TGTGCCAGCAGCTTGAGGGAACGTTGGCGGGGCCGGCAAGAGACCCAGTACTTC.

The chain uses TRBV10-3 and TRBJ1-1; 7 bases fit TRBD1. V lost 7 bases, J lost 4 bases, and 9 bases stayed unmatched. This CDR3 is built from 14 residues. CDR1 is ENHRY and CDR2 is SYGVKD in the germline V gene. The CDR3, as DNA: TGTGCCATCAATAGACAGGGAGGGAGCACTGAAGCTTTCTTT. This gives the protein CAINRQGGSTEAFF.

This clone was observed a handful of times. The genes are TRBV19 and TRBJ2-7; 9 bases align to TRBD1. Germline CDR1 and CDR2: LNHDA and SQIVND (reference sequence). Trimming removed 7 bases from V and 4 bases from J; junction bases left unmatched: 8. This CDR3 has 14 amino acids. The CDR3 nucleotides are TGTGCCAGTAAAGCGGGACAGGGAACTTACGAGCAGTACTTC. Translating gives CASKAGQGTYEQYF.

The chain is built from TRBV11-3 and TRBJ2-1; no firm D call. Germline CDR1 is SGHNT and CDR2 is YENEEA. This CDR3 is 12 amino acids long. V shed 4 bases and J shed 7 bases, with 8 bases lying between them. The CDR3 here is CASSYQGNEQFF. CDR3 in DNA: TGTGCCAGCAGCTACCAAGGGAATGAGCAGTTCTTC.

V and J are TRBV7-3 and TRBJ2-5; 8 nucleotides align to TRBD1. This CDR3 region has 15 residues. V shed 1 base and J 5 bases; nucleotides not matched to a gene: 6. Germline CDR1 and CDR2: SGHTA and FQGTGA. CDR3 sequence reads: CASSLNRGKTETQYF. The DNA for the CDR3 is TGTGCCAGCAGCTTAAACAGGGGGAAAACGGAGACCCAGTACTTC.

The chain couples TRBV6-5 to TRBJ1-1; 8 bases map to TRBD1. The V gene end was trimmed by 7 bases and the J gene end by 4 bases; junction bases not matched to a gene: 11. The CDR3 contains 15 residues. Germline V lookup: CDR1 MNHEY, CDR2 SVGAGI. CDR3 region: CASTKPGGTGTEAFF. In DNA, the CDR3 is TGTGCCAGCACCAAACCAGGGGGCACAGGCACTGAAGCTTTCTTT.

The chain links TRBV29-1 to TRBJ1-1, with a tentative D call TRBD1 (6 bases). Germline values: CDR1 SQVTM, CDR2 ANQGSEA. Trimming removed 4 bases at V and 9 bases at J, with 12 bases between. The CDR3 is 11 amino acids. CDR3 sequence (DNA): TGCAGCGTTGGGACAGCTTTCCAAGCTTTCTTT. Its protein is CSVGTAFQAFF.

The rearrangement links TRBV2 to TRBJ1-2; D remains ambiguous. Germline CDR1 reads SNHLY; CDR2 reads FYNNEI. The CDR3 totals 14 residues. Deletions cut 5 bases from V and 9 bases from J, with 19 bases between. CDR3 sequence reads: CASSYLPPDDRYTF. DNA for the CDR3: TGTGCCAGCAGTTACCTTCCCCCGGACGATCGCTACACCTTC.

This clone was detected only once. The CDR3 region is CASSPAGGVGYGYTF. CDR3 coding DNA: TGTGCCAGCAGCCCCGCAGGGGGGGTGGGCTATGGCTACACCTTC. This chain uses TRBV4-2 with TRBJ1-2; TRBD1 matches at 7 bases. Trimming removed 4 bases from V and 4 bases from J; junction bases left unmatched: 9. From germline, CDR1 is LGHNA and CDR2 YNFKEQ. The CDR3 covers 15 residues.

This chain uses TRBV14 with TRBJ2-1; 10 bases line up with TRBD1. Germline values: CDR1 SGHDN, CDR2 FVKESK. Trimming cost V 4 bases and J 6 bases; bases outside gene matches: 9. The CDR3 loop spans 16 amino acids. CDR3 region: CASSPRRDRGPNEQFF. The CDR3, as DNA: TGTGCCAGCAGCCCCCGCCGGGACAGGGGTCCCAATGAGCAGTTCTTC.

The chain uses TRBV10-1 and TRBJ2-7; 7 bases line up with TRBD1. CDR1 is WNHNN and CDR2 is SYGVQD in the germline V gene (reference sequence). Trimming took 6 bases from V and 2 from J; bases not matched to a gene: 4. The CDR3 has 13 residues. CDR3 loop: CASSSGTAYEQYF. The DNA for the CDR3 is TGCGCCAGCAGCTCCGGGACAGCCTACGAGCAGTACTTC.

This clone was observed a handful of times. The rearrangement uses TRBV6-4 and TRBJ2-1, with D possibly TRBD1 on 6 matching bases. The CDR3 is made up of 15 amino acids. V shed 0 bases and J shed 4 bases, with 10 bases lying between them. Germline CDR1 reads MRHNA; CDR2 reads SNTAGT. This CDR3 is CASSDSGQPYNEQFF. The CDR3 bases are TGTGCCAGCAGTGACTCTGGACAGCCTTACAATGAGCAGTTCTTC.

This chain joins TRBV2 and TRBJ1-6, with D tentatively TRBD1 (5 bases). The V gene's germline CDR1 is SNHLY and CDR2 FYNNEI. CDR3 length equals 15 residues. The V end was cut by 5 bases, the J end by 6 bases, with 14 bases between. This CDR3 reads CASSPRENGNSPLHF. The CDR3 nucleotides read TGTGCCAGCAGTCCCAGGGAGAATGGTAATTCACCCCTCCACTTT.

The chain couples TRBV6-4 to TRBJ1-5; D is uncertain. The CDR3 has 17 amino acids. CDR1 and CDR2 (germline): MRHNA, SNTAGT. V was pared by 0 bases and J by 1 base, with 13 bases between. CDR3 sequence: CASSDSTWRKSNQPQHF. Written as DNA, the CDR3 is TGTGCCAGCAGTGACTCGACCTGGAGGAAAAGCAATCAGCCCCAGCATTTT.

This clone was seen just once. DNA of the CDR3: TGTGCCAGCTCACCGACTCCGACAGGGTTCAATCAGCCCCAGCATTTT. Protein: CASSPTPTGFNQPQHF. This rearrangement joins TRBV18 to TRBJ1-5; 7 nucleotides align to TRBD1. V shed 3 bases and J 3 bases; nucleotides not matched to a gene: 8. The germline V gene encodes CDR1 KGHSH and CDR2 LQKENI. CDR3 length: 16 residues. The full variable domain, in which reference TRBV18 and TRBJ1-5 provide the parts outside the CDR3, is NAGVMQNPRHLVRRRGQEARLRCSPMKGHSHVYWYRQLPEEGLKFMVYLQKENIIDESGMPKERFSAEFPKEGPSILRIQQVVRGDSAAYFCASSPTPTGFNQPQHFGDGTRLSIL.

The V call is TRBV18, the J call TRBJ2-7, with 11 bases lining up with TRBD2. The CDR3 is made up of 14 amino acids. V shed 4 bases, J shed 2 bases, and the junction held 1 base outside the gene matches. Germline-derived CDR1 and CDR2 are KGHSH and LQKENI. CDR3 DNA: TGTGCCAGCTCACATAGCGGGGGGGCCTACGAGCAGTACTTC. Protein sequence: CASSHSGGAYEQYF.

This sequence joins TRBV18 and TRBJ1-1, with no clear D. V lost 1 base and J 5 bases, leaving 8 bases between the germline ends. The CDR3 sequence is 13 residues long. CDR1 and CDR2 (germline): KGHSH, LQKENI. Here the CDR3 DNA reads TGTGCCAGCTCACCACAGGAGGGAACTGAAGCTTTCTTT. Translating it yields CASSPQEGTEAFF.

This chain uses TRBV4-1 with TRBJ1-2; 7 nucleotides match TRBD1. This CDR3 has 16 amino acids. Trimming removed 1 base from V and 4 bases from J; junction bases left unmatched: 9. CDR1 is MGHRA, CDR2 YSYEKL, per germline. CDR3 sequence reads: CASSQGWGRGTYGYTF. In DNA, the CDR3 is TGCGCCAGCAGCCAAGGGTGGGGCAGGGGGACCTATGGCTACACCTTC.

This clone was seen only once. A junction end diverges from the germline sequence, so it may reflect a read error. The chain links TRBV24-1 to TRBJ2-1; 9 bases align to TRBD1. Germline V CDR1 and CDR2: KGHDR, SFDVKD. The CDR3 covers 11 residues. This CDR3 reads CATSRTGETIF. The CDR3, as DNA: TGTGCCACCAGTCGGACAGGGGAAACGATCTTC.